This TCR beta chain was captured by sequencing in a study of T cell repertoires in cytomegalovirus infection. Study-wide context: A matching HLA type, together with CMV infection, was signaled by public TCR beta signatures.

TCRdb re-derived calls from the reads in MiXCR, one entry per CDR3 protein. The sample lists 200,000 to 250,000 distinct CDR3 sequences; 9% to 15% were seen once. Whole-study findings and limits: CMV-specific TCR beta clonotypes restricted by HLA-C dominated the ex vivo response.

The CDR3 totals 15 residues. V dropped 2 bases and J dropped 2 bases, with 9 bases sitting between them. Looked up from germline, CDR1 is KGHDR and CDR2 is SFDVKD. This clonotype was picked up a small number of times. Its specificity is not known. The sequenced sample was PBMCs. The chain links TRBV24-1 to TRBJ1-3, with D perhaps matching TRBD1 (5 bases). This sequence originates from a human donor in good health (CMV status not recorded). Some clones in this sample may be carry-over from other donors' samples. In nucleotides, the CDR3 is TGTGCCACCAGTGATTGGGGCAGAGCTGGAAACACCATATATTTT. Protein sequence: CATSDWGRAGNTIYF.